Below, 7 T cell receptor beta chains from the same sample are listed, as sequenced in a study of blood T cell repertoires in COVID-19. Clones were sequenced by immunoSEQ multiplex PCR, and TCRdb holds only the in-frame ones, with some missing. The profile shows approximately 350,000 clones, more than 75% of them singletons. The sequenced material came from PBMCs or T cells enriched from blood (not recorded which). The receptors come from a woman aged 25 to 45 who had recovered from COVID-19.

The sample holds one count of this clone. V is TRBV7-2 and J is TRBJ1-2; perhaps TRBD1 as D (6 bases). The germline gives CDR1 SGHTA, CDR2 FQGNSA. The CDR3 contains 13 residues. Trimming left V 7 bases short and J 4 bases short, with 13 bases between. CDR3: CASTLGGVYGYTF. CDR3 in DNA: TGTGCCAGCACCCTAGGGGGAGTCTATGGCTACACCTTC.

V is TRBV14 and J is TRBJ2-2, with D unresolved. The germline CDR1 and CDR2 sequences are SGHDN and FVKESK. V lost 0 bases, J lost 5 bases, and 16 bases lay in between. The CDR3 spans 17 residues. Written as DNA, the CDR3 is TGTGCCAGCAGCCAAGATATCGCGGCTCCTTTGACCGGGGAGCTGTTTTTT. Amino acid sequence: CASSQDIAAPLTGELFF. The whole variable domain, filled in from reference TRBV14 and TRBJ2-2, reads EAGVTQFPSHSVIEKGQTVTLRCDPISGHDNLYWYRRVMGKEIKFLLHFVKESKQDESGMPNNRFLAERTGGTYSTLKVQPAELEDSGVYFCASSQDIAAPLTGELFFGEGSRLTVL.

This rearrangement joins TRBV7-9 to TRBJ1-5, with 9 positions matching TRBD1. CDR1 and CDR2 (germline): SEHNR, FQNEAQ (reference sequence). The trim removed 5 bases at V and 6 bases at J, leaving 5 bases unmatched. This CDR3 has 14 amino acids. CDR3 nucleotides: TGTGCCAGCAGCCGTCAGGGACAGGGTCAGCCCCAGCATTTT. It encodes CASSRQGQGQPQHF.

J is TRBJ2-3 and V is TRBV7-9, with TRBD1 as a possible D gene (5 bases). CDR3 length: 14 amino acids. V was pared by 3 bases and J by 2 bases, with 9 bases between. Germline lookup yields CDR1 SEHNR and CDR2 FQNEAQ (reference sequence). The CDR3 here is CASSFWTLTDTQYF. CDR3 nucleotides: TGTGCCAGCAGCTTCTGGACACTCACAGATACGCAGTATTTT.

This clone was recorded a few times. Other DNA sequences in this specimen translate into the identical CDR3. This rearrangement joins TRBV7-2 to TRBJ1-5; tentatively, D is TRBD1 (6 bases). The CDR3 consists of 14 residues. Per the germline V gene, CDR1 is SGHTA and CDR2 is FQGNSA. V was cut by 2 bases and J by 2 bases, with 7 bases left in between. In DNA form, the CDR3 reads TGTGCCAGCAGCTTATACAGGGGCAATCAGCCCCAGCATTTT. Protein: CASSLYRGNQPQHF. Full variable domain (rest looked up from reference TRBV7-2 and TRBJ1-5): GAGVSQSPSNKVTEKGKDVELRCDPISGHTALYWYRQSLGQGLEFLIYFQGNSAPDKSGLPSDRFSAERTGGSVSTLTIQRTQQEDSAVYLCASSLYRGNQPQHFGDGTRLSIL.

This chain connects TRBV16 to TRBJ1-2; 8 bases line up with TRBD1. The CDR3 sequence is 14 residues long. Germline CDR1 reads KGHSY; CDR2 reads FQNENV. V shed 4 bases, J shed 8 bases, and the junction held 9 bases outside the gene matches. For the CDR3, the DNA is TGTGCCAGCAGCCCCTGGCAGGGGGCCGTAGGCTACACCTTC. Translation gives CASSPWQGAVGYTF.

This clone was found once. The V and J genes are TRBV11-2 and TRBJ1-6; TRBD1 agrees at 7 bases. In germline, CDR1 is SGHAT, CDR2 FQNNGV. Unmatched junction bases numbered 13, after V lost 5 bases and J lost 6 bases. The CDR3 runs 17 residues. The CDR3 sequence: CASSASPTRQGNSPLHF. The CDR3 DNA reads TGTGCCAGCAGCGCATCGCCCACTCGACAGGGTAATTCACCCCTCCACTTT. Full variable domain (outside the CDR3, taken from reference TRBV11-2 and TRBJ1-6): EAGVAQSPRYKIIEKRQSVAFWCNPISGHATLYWYQQILGQGPKLLIQFQNNGVVDDSQLPKDRFSAERLKGVDSTLKIQPAKLEDSAVYLCASSASPTRQGNSPLHFGNGTRLTVT.